The sequence of this TCR beta chain was determined in a study of CD8+ T cells in alopecia areata. From PBMCs, CD4+ and CD8+ T cells were sorted. RNA was extracted and reverse transcribed into cDNA as the sequencing template. Using immunoSEQ multiplex PCR, the repertoire was profiled, and TCRdb retains in-frame clones only, with some absent. The sample holds about 200,000 clones, 56% seen once. Germline V gene data show CDR1 as MGHDK and CDR2 as SYGVNS. V gave up 2 bases and J gave up 10 bases, with 3 bases separating them. This CDR3 region has 10 residues. Sequenced: CD8+ T cells sorted from blood. This receptor was obtained from a human donor in good health. The gene calls are TRBV25-1 and TRBJ2-1; D ambiguous. CDR3 amino acids: CASSEGEQFF. The CDR3 nucleotides read TGTGCCAGCAGTGAAGGGGAGCAGTTCTTC.